This T cell receptor (beta chain) was observed in a study of T cells after yellow fever vaccination. TCRdb processed the 5' RACE reads anew with MiXCR; each CDR3 protein has one entry. The data show 300,000 or so distinct CDR3 sequences, 13% seen once. In its sample, this clonotype was seen a few times. This CDR3 spans 16 amino acids. Germline V lookup: CDR1 MNHEY, CDR2 SVGAGI. V was shortened by 5 bases and J by 3 bases, with 17 bases between the two germline ends. The chain is built from TRBV6-5 and TRBJ1-5; tentative D call: TRBD1 (6 bases). This TCR came from a man aged 25 to 40 who received the YFV17D yellow fever vaccine. The source was CD4+ T cells sorted from PBMCs, collected 45 days after the yellow fever booster vaccination. The CDR3 loop is CASSTTGLGINQPQHF. The CDR3 DNA is TGTGCCAGCAGTACCACAGGGTTGGGTATCAATCAGCCCCAGCATTTT.